The present entry profiles one T cell receptor beta chain with its context. Its antigen is unidentified. This record comes from a study of T cell responses to AZD1222 COVID-19 vaccine. General study points: Breadth and depth of Spike-specific TCRs rose after two AZD1222 doses. The reported proportion of spike-specific TCRs targeting unmutated variant regions was nearly half. Donors were largely white British and mainly female; clonal diversity was possibly underestimated.

Germline values: CDR1 ENHRY, CDR2 SYGVKD. The V and J ends lost 6 bases and 3 bases respectively, with 8 bases between them. This CDR3 is 13 amino acids long. Profiling relied on immunoSEQ multiplex PCR, and the TCRdb table lists in-frame clones only, not all of them. The sample consists of 200,000 or so clones, approximately 93% of them appearing once. Pooling covered second doses at about 4 or about 12 weeks. This receptor was taken from an adult who received the AZD1222 COVID-19 vaccine. The chain has TRBV10-3 and TRBJ1-4, with a weak D call TRBD1 (6 bases). The sample here was peripheral blood, taken 28 days after the second AZD1222 dose. The CDR3 here is CAIRDSPNEKLFF. The CDR3 coding sequence is TGTGCCATCAGGGACAGCCCTAATGAAAAACTGTTTTTT.